The rows below give T cell receptor beta chains drawn from one sample of a study of CD8+CD57+ T cells in acquired aplastic anemia. A single record per CDR3 protein comes from TCRdb applying MiXCR to the reads. The sample has about 170,000 distinct CDR3 sequences, 55% to 80% seen once. Sequencing was performed on sorted CD4+, CD8+, or CD8+CD57+ T cells (not recorded which) from PBMCs. Receptors originate from a human donor in good health. CDR3s include the opening cysteine and the closing phenylalanine or tryptophan. Each record gives: V gene, clone size, J gene, CDR3 length, D gene, CDR3 protein, CDR3 DNA. The D gene is left open where the match is weak. Clone size is stated in some rows and not others, as once, few, many or a class when expanded.

TRBV5-1,.,TRBJ1-3,14,.,CASSSGNSGNTIYF,TGCGCCAGCAGCTCCGGCAACTCTGGAAACACCATATATTTT
TRBV7-9,few,TRBJ2-5,17,TRBD2,CASSSRRGGRAGETQYF,TGTGCCAGCAGCTCTAGACGGGGCGGGAGGGCCGGTGAGACCCAGTACTTC
TRBV12-3/TRBV12-4,.,TRBJ2-1,15,.,CASSPLAGSYNEQFF,TGTGCCAGCAGTCCCCTCGCGGGGTCCTACAATGAGCAGTTCTTC
TRBV29-1,few,TRBJ1-2,12,TRBD1,CSVRTGDNGYTF,TGCAGCGTACGGACAGGGGATAATGGCTACACCTTC
TRBV10-3,few,TRBJ2-5,13,TRBD2,CAIRTSGQETQYF,TGTGCCATCAGGACTAGCGGCCAAGAGACCCAGTACTTC
TRBV7-8,.,TRBJ1-1,16,.,CASSLVGQTMNTEAFF,TGTGCCAGCAGCTTAGTTGGACAGACGATGAACACTGAAGCTTTCTTT
TRBV24-1,.,TRBJ2-7,16,.,CATSDLMGYRFPEQYF,TGTGCCACCAGTGATTTGATGGGGTACCGCTTCCCCGAGCAGTACTTC
TRBV15,few,TRBJ1-5,15,.,CATSRSDGGNQPQHF,TGTGCCACCAGCAGATCGGACGGGGGTAATCAGCCCCAGCATTTT
TRBV2,once,TRBJ1-2,15,TRBD1,CASSERQGLNYGYTF,TGTGCCAGCAGTGAGAGACAGGGGCTAAACTATGGCTACACCTTC
TRBV20-1,.,TRBJ2-1,15,.,CSALRGSTTLNEQFF,TGCAGTGCCCTGAGGGGGAGCACCACACTCAATGAGCAGTTCTTC
TRBV25-1,.,TRBJ2-1,16,.,CASSDGQRPSYNEQFF,TGTGCCAGCAGTGATGGACAGCGACCCTCCTACAATGAGCAGTTCTTC
TRBV9,.,TRBJ1-6,17,.,CASSATDSWAGNSPLHF,TGTGCCAGCAGTGCCACCGACAGCTGGGCTGGTAATTCACCCCTCCACTTT
TRBV4-3,few,TRBJ2-7,13,.,CASSQVGGYEQYF,TGCGCCAGCAGCCAAGTTGGAGGGTACGAGCAGTACTTC
TRBV6-1,.,TRBJ2-3,12,.,CASGDTSDTQYF,TGTGCCAGTGGGGACACATCAGATACGCAGTATTTT
TRBV19,.,TRBJ2-3,15,.,CASSIGTTSTDTQYF,TGTGCCAGTAGTATAGGTACAACTAGCACAGATACGCAGTATTTT
TRBV2,.,TRBJ2-2,14,.,CARGTTVRTGELFF,TGTGCCAGGGGCACGACAGTACGGACCGGGGAGCTGTTTTTT
TRBV19,.,TRBJ1-1,12,.,CASTEGNTEAFF,TGTGCCAGTACTGAGGGGAACACTGAAGCTTTCTTT